Included here is one TCR beta chain sequence, with context. V was shortened by 8 bases and J by 5 bases, with 9 bases between the two germline ends. The CDR3 totals 11 residues. This sample was included in a study of T cell repertoires in cytomegalovirus infection. TCRdb used MiXCR to reprocess the reads, holding one entry per CDR3 protein. The data show around 260,000 distinct CDR3 sequences, about 25% seen once. This chain joins TRBV12-3 or TRBV12-4 and TRBJ1-1; no reliable D call. The receptor was derived from a human donor in good health (CMV status not recorded). Some clones in this sample may be carry-over from other donors' samples. The source material was PBMCs. The CDR3 region has the DNA TGTGCCAGCCTGGTGCGGACTGAAGCTTTCTTT. As protein: CASLVRTEAFF.